These 20 T cell receptor beta chains were all obtained from the same sample, sequenced in a study of T cell changes during pregnancy in multiple sclerosis. Measured with immunoSEQ multiplex PCR; TCRdb has only the in-frame clones, and not every one. The sample has around 96,000 clones; about 93% are singletons. The sample here was peripheral blood, taken in the first trimester of pregnancy. These receptors were taken from a female donor with multiple sclerosis, enrolled in a pregnancy study.

This chain connects TRBV10-1 to TRBJ2-7; 11 nucleotides align to TRBD1. CDR3 length: 14 residues. CDR1 WNHNN and CDR2 SYGVQD come from the germline V gene (reference sequence). Losses at the gene ends were 6 bases for V and 4 bases for J; bases not matched to a gene: 5. CDR3 amino acids: CASRADRGLYEQYF. DNA of the CDR3: TGCGCCAGCAGGGCGGACAGGGGGCTTTACGAGCAGTACTTC.

The chain joins TRBV5-1 to TRBJ2-7; maybe TRBD2 (7 bases). There are 15 residues in the CDR3. The V gene's germline CDR1 is SGHRS and CDR2 YFSETQ. V lost 4 bases to trimming and J lost 5 bases, with 19 bases between them. The CDR3 DNA is TGCGCCAGCAGCGCGGTTGGGGGGGGCCTCGACGAGCAGTACTTC. Protein: CASSAVGGGLDEQYF.

The chain has TRBV5-4 and TRBJ2-5; 7 bases fit TRBD1. Trimming cost V 4 bases and J 1 base; bases outside gene matches: 1. Germline lookup yields CDR1 SGHNT and CDR2 YYREEE (reference sequence). CDR3 length: 13 residues. CDR3 residues: CASSRDSQETQYF. The CDR3, as DNA: TGTGCCAGCAGCCGGGACAGCCAAGAGACCCAGTACTTC.

The chain couples TRBV9 to TRBJ2-1, with 7 bases fitting TRBD1. CDR3 length equals 15 residues. The V and J ends lost 3 bases and 7 bases, in that order; junction bases with no gene match: 10. CDR1 SGDLS and CDR2 YYNGEE come from the germline V gene. In nucleotides, the CDR3 is TGTGCCAGCAGCGGGCCGGGACAGAGGAGGAATGAGCAGTTCTTC. This sequence encodes CASSGPGQRRNEQFF.

The chain has TRBV9 and TRBJ2-7, with D possibly being TRBD2 (6 bases). Germline V gives CDR1 SGDLS, CDR2 YYNGEE. This CDR3 is 14 amino acids long. V dropped 0 bases and J dropped 1 base, with 8 bases sitting between them. The CDR3 nucleotides are TGTGCCAGCAGCGTAGGGGGGGTATCCTACGAGCAGTACTTC. This sequence encodes CASSVGGVSYEQYF.

The gene calls are TRBV18 and TRBJ1-2, with 8 bases aligning to TRBD1. The J segment lost 7 bases and the V segment lost 3 bases, leaving 7 bases of the junction unmatched. The CDR3 is 14 amino acids. Germline CDR1 reads KGHSH; CDR2 reads LQKENI. The CDR3 reads CASSPLDRDGGYTF. CDR3 sequence (DNA): TGTGCCAGCTCACCCCTGGACAGGGACGGTGGCTACACCTTC. Complete variable domain (other parts from reference TRBV18 and TRBJ1-2): NAGVMQNPRHLVRRRGQEARLRCSPMKGHSHVYWYRQLPEEGLKFMVYLQKENIIDESGMPKERFSAEFPKEGPSILRIQQVVRGDSAAYFCASSPLDRDGGYTFGSGTRLTVV.

This chain uses TRBV27 with TRBJ2-5, with a tentative D call TRBD2 (5 bases). The CDR3 runs to 14 residues. Trimming removed 6 bases at V and 3 bases at J, with 14 bases between. Germline V lookup: CDR1 MNHEY, CDR2 SMNVEV (reference sequence). CDR3 DNA: TGTGCCAGCAGACAACCCGGGATTGAAGAGACCCAGTACTTC. As protein: CASRQPGIEETQYF.

The chain carries TRBV5-6 and TRBJ1-1, with 9 bases matching TRBD1. The length of the CDR3 is 14 residues. V was pared by 4 bases and J by 1 base, with 2 bases of the junction left unmatched. The germline V gene encodes CDR1 SGHDT and CDR2 YYEEEE. Here the CDR3 DNA reads TGTGCCAGCAGCCCGGGACAGGGGAACACTGAAGCTTTCTTT. Translated, it gives CASSPGQGNTEAFF.

J is TRBJ1-2 and V is TRBV7-9; TRBD1 matches 8 bases. J was trimmed by 6 bases and V by 1 base; bases with no gene match: 4. The CDR3 runs 14 residues. Germline CDR1 reads SEHNR; CDR2 reads FQNEAQ (reference sequence). CDR3 DNA sequence: TGTGCCAGCAGCTTAGACAGGGGGGAGGATGGCTACACCTTC. Translating it yields CASSLDRGEDGYTF.

The gene calls are TRBV7-9 and TRBJ2-2; 7 positions match TRBD1. The length of the CDR3 is 15 residues. Germline V lookup: CDR1 SEHNR, CDR2 FQNEAQ (reference sequence). V trimming: 4 bases; J trimming: 5 bases; junction bases outside the gene matches: 7. The CDR3 nucleotides are TGTGCCAGCAGCTACACAGGGGTTGGGACCGGGGAGCTGTTTTTT. Protein product: CASSYTGVGTGELFF.

V usage is TRBV7-2 and J usage is TRBJ1-1; possibly TRBD1 for D (6 bases). The V end lost 5 bases, the J end lost 11 bases, and 15 bases lay between the germline ends. The CDR3 is made up of 12 amino acids. Germline CDR1 SGHTA, CDR2 FQGNSA. The CDR3 region is CASSGRQGLAFF. The CDR3 DNA reads TGTGCCAGCAGCGGCCGTCAGGGGTTGGCTTTCTTT.

The chain joins TRBV6-4 to TRBJ1-3; 8 bases line up with TRBD1. V dropped 7 bases and J dropped 4; count of bases not matched to a gene: 12. CDR1 is MRHNA, CDR2 SNTAGT, per germline. The CDR3 has 16 residues. CDR3 amino acids: CASKPPGGRGGNTIYF. The CDR3 DNA reads TGTGCCAGCAAGCCCCCAGGGGGCCGCGGAGGAAACACCATATATTTT.

The rearrangement joins TRBV9 to TRBJ2-2; 7 bases map to TRBD2. V dropped 4 bases and J dropped 1; count of bases not matched to a gene: 13. The germline gives CDR1 SGDLS, CDR2 YYNGEE. The CDR3 contains 18 residues. The CDR3 loop reads CASSLKGRSGVNTGELFF. The CDR3 bases are TGTGCCAGCAGCCTGAAGGGGAGAAGCGGGGTGAACACCGGGGAGCTGTTTTTT.

The chain joins TRBV2 to TRBJ2-7; TRBD1 agrees at 7 bases. Losses at the gene ends were 6 bases for V and 4 bases for J; bases not matched to a gene: 9. Germline CDR1 and CDR2: SNHLY and FYNNEI. The CDR3 has 14 amino acids. The CDR3 loop reads CASSTGTAIYEQYF. CDR3 bases: TGTGCCAGCAGCACCGGGACAGCAATTTACGAGCAGTACTTC.

This chain links TRBV9 with TRBJ1-3, with D tentatively TRBD1 (5 bases). Trimming cost V 3 bases and J 2 bases, with 9 bases left between them. Germline assignment: CDR1 SGDLS and CDR2 YYNGEE. CDR3 size: 14 residues. CDR3 sequence: CASSGGVPGNTIYF. The CDR3 bases are TGTGCCAGCAGCGGGGGGGTCCCTGGAAACACCATATATTTT.

The rearrangement joins TRBV19 to TRBJ1-5; 8 bases fit TRBD1. This CDR3 comprises 12 residues. CDR1 LNHDA and CDR2 SQIVND come from the germline V gene (reference sequence). The V gene end was trimmed by 8 bases and the J gene end by 6 bases; junction bases not matched to a gene: 3. The DNA for the CDR3 is TGTGCCAGTGATCAGGGGGCTCAGCCCCAGCATTTT. This sequence encodes CASDQGAQPQHF.

V and J are TRBV7-2 and TRBJ1-6; TRBD1 aligns across 11 bases. V was clipped by 2 bases and J by 9 bases; unmatched bases: 12. The CDR3 is 18 amino acids. CDR1 and CDR2 from the germline V gene are SGHTA and FQGNSA. Here the CDR3 reads CASSLPHPAGTGGSPLHF. CDR3 DNA: TGTGCCAGCAGCTTACCTCACCCTGCCGGGACAGGGGGTTCACCCCTCCACTTT.

The rearrangement links TRBV5-5 to TRBJ1-1; the D is unclear. Trimming left V 4 bases short and J 0 bases short, with 10 bases between. CDR1 and CDR2 from the germline V gene are SGHKS and YYEKEE (reference sequence). There are 14 residues in the CDR3. CDR3 sequence (DNA): TGTGCCAGCAGCCCGACGGGAGTGAACACTGAAGCTTTCTTT. Protein product: CASSPTGVNTEAFF.

CDR3 residues: CASSLRLAGGPVTGELFF. The CDR3 region has the DNA TGTGCCAGCAGCTTACGACTAGCGGGGGGGCCGGTTACCGGGGAGCTGTTTTTT. The chain employs TRBV9 and TRBJ2-2; 14 positions agree with TRBD2. In germline, CDR1 is SGDLS, CDR2 YYNGEE. The CDR3 runs 18 residues. V was pared by 4 bases and J by 5 bases, with 10 bases of the junction left unmatched.

The genes are TRBV5-1 and TRBJ2-7; D is perhaps TRBD1 (5 bases). Trimming removed 7 bases from V and 3 bases from J, with 14 bases in between. CDR3 length: 13 amino acids. The germline V gene has CDR1 SGHRS and CDR2 YFSETQ. The CDR3, as DNA: TGCGCCAGCGGGTCAGGGTCGAGCTACGAGCAGTACTTC. Translated: CASGSGSSYEQYF.